This TCR beta chain was found in a study of blood T cell repertoires in COVID-19. Study-level information: T cells, B-cell-depleted T cells, or PBMCs provided the cDNA or gDNA that served as material.

As originally analysed: For nucleated cells, counts were estimated from reference gene primer amplification. Clones were read by immunoSEQ multiplex PCR, and TCRdb kept only the in-frame ones, dropping some. The D gene and trimming were derived from the DNA, and the V and J assignments and clone size from that table. The data contain approximately 28,000 clones, 55% to 75% of them singletons. With V trimmed by 6 bases and J by 0 bases, 7 bases remained unmatched. CDR3 size: 15 residues. CDR1 and CDR2 (germline): MDHEN, SYDVKM. The rearrangement joins TRBV28 to TRBJ1-1; 7 bases agree with TRBD1. This clonotype was obtained from a boy aged 2 to 10 with active or convalescent COVID-19. Sequencing input: peripheral blood. CDR3: CASRQGRGMNTEAFF. The CDR3 DNA is TGTGCCAGCAGACAGGGGCGTGGGATGAACACTGAAGCTTTCTTT.